This TCR beta chain stems from a study of blood T cell repertoires in COVID-19. The table lists this clone with a few counts. The method was immunoSEQ multiplex PCR; TCRdb's version includes in-frame clones alone and lacks a portion of them. The data hold about 87,000 clones, with approximately 86% observed a single time. Germline V gene sequence: CDR1 SNHLY, CDR2 FYNNEI. The CDR3 has 13 residues. V lost 11 bases and J lost 7; bases outside the gene matches: 9. This TCR derives from a woman older than 75 with COVID-19, enrolled during active disease. This chain connects TRBV2 to TRBJ2-7; TRBD2 matches 12 bases. Sequenced input: peripheral blood. CDR3 loop: CACGTSGLGEQYF. The CDR3 nucleotides are TGTGCCTGTGGGACTAGCGGGTTGGGAGAGCAGTACTTC.